The sample holds one count of the clone carrying this T cell receptor beta chain. Germline V gives CDR1 LNHDA, CDR2 SQIVND (reference sequence). V lost 4 bases, J lost 4 bases, and 5 bases stayed unmatched. This CDR3 contains 15 residues. Authors' methods: Amplification of reference gene primers provided the estimated nucleated cell counts. Sequenced by immunoSEQ multiplex PCR; TCRdb stores in-frame clones only, minus some. V and J calls plus clone size are reproduced from that table; the DNA served to infer D and trimming. Here the sample spans approximately 250,000 clones, more than 65% being singletons. This entry comes from a study of blood T cell repertoires in COVID-19. Study at large: Spain, Italy and the United States supplied samples that represented acute and convalescent COVID-19. Nucleic acid was either cDNA or gDNA, and it came from T cells, B-cell-depleted T cells, or PBMCs.

Sequencing was done on a sample of peripheral blood. The rearrangement uses TRBV19 and TRBJ2-3; TRBD2 aligns across 10 bases. This TCR was recovered from a woman between 35 and 50 years old who had recovered from COVID-19. In nucleotides, the CDR3 is TGTGCCAGTAGTAGAGCGGGGGGGCCCGCAGATACGCAGTATTTT. It encodes CASSRAGGPADTQYF.